This T cell receptor (beta chain) was sequenced during a study of cytomegalovirus exposure and HLA in healthy donors. In the PCR, 60 Vbeta and 13 Jbeta primers were used. The protocol was immunoSEQ multiplex PCR, while the TCRdb copy is restricted to in-frame clones and leaves out a portion. The sample holds some 200,000 clones. General study findings and limits: Later analysis suggested most CMV-associated TCR beta chains were HLA-restricted. Later analysis identified a missense DCLRE1C variant that was linked to TCR beta V- and J-gene trimming.

Notes on this clone: The antigen remains undetermined.

The V and J ends lost 4 bases and 0 bases respectively, with 10 bases between them. The CDR3 loop spans 15 amino acids. Germline lookup yields CDR1 KGHSH and CDR2 LQKENI. The specimen sequenced was PBMCs. This clonotype was obtained from a man aged 25 to 40 in good health and CMV-seronegative. V and J are TRBV18 and TRBJ1-5; D may be TRBD1 (5 bases). The CDR3 nucleotides read TGTGCCAGCTCACTTCAGGGAACTAGCAATCAGCCCCAGCATTTT. Protein sequence: CASSLQGTSNQPQHF.